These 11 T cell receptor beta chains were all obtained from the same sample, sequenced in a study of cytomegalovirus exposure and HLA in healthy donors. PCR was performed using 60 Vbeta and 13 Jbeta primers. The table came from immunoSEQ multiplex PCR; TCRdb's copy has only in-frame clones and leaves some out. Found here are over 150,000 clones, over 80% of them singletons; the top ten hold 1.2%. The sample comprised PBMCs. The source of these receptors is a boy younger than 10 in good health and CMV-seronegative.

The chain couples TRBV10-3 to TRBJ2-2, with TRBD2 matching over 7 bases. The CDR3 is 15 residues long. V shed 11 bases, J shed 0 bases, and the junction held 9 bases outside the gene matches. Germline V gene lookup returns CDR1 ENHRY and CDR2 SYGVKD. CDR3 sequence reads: CASRGDYANTGELFF. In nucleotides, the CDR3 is TGTGCCTCCCGGGGGGACTACGCGAACACCGGGGAGCTGTTTTTT.

The CDR3 coding sequence is TGTGCCAGCAGCTTTTTCCAGGTCTCCTCCTACGAGCAGTACGTC. Protein sequence: CASSFFQVSSYEQYV. The chain has TRBV5-8 and TRBJ2-7; D unclear. The V gene's germline CDR1 is SGHTS and CDR2 YDEGEE. The CDR3 extends over 15 amino acids. Trimming stripped 2 bases from V and 0 bases from J, with 12 bases between.

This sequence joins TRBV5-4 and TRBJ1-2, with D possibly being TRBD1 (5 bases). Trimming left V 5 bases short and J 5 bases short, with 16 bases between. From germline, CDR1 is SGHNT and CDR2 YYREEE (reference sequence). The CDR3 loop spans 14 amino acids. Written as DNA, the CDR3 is TGTGCCAGCAGGTTCATGGGGGGGACTTATGGCTACACCTTC. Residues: CASRFMGGTYGYTF. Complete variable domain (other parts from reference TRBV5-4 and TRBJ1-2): ETGVTQSPTHLIKTRGQQVTLRCSSQSGHNTVSWYQQALGQGPQFIFQYYREEENGRGNFPPRFSGLQFPNYSSELNVNALELDDSALYLCASRFMGGTYGYTFGSGTRLTVV.

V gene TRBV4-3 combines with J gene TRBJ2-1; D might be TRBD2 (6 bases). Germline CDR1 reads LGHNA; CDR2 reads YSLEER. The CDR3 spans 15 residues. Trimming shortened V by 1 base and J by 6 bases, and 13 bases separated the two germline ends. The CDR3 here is CASSQGGDLFNEQFF. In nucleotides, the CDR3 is TGCGCCAGCAGCCAAGGGGGGGACCTCTTCAATGAGCAGTTCTTC.

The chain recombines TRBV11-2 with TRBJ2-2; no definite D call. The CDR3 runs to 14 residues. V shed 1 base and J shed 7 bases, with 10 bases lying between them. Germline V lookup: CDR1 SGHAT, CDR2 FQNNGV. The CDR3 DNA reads TGTGCCAGCAGCTTAGGAGACCTAGGCGGGGAGCTGTTTTTT. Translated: CASSLGDLGGELFF.

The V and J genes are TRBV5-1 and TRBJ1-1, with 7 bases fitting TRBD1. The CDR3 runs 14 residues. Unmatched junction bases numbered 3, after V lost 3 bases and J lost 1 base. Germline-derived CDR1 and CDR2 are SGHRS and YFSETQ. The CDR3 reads CASSSGQTNTEAFF. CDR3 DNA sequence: TGCGCCAGCAGCTCGGGACAGACGAACACTGAAGCTTTCTTT.

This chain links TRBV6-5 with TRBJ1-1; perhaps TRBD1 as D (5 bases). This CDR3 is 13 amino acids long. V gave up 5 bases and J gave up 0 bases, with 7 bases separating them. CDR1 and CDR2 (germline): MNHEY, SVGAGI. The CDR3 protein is CASSRQLNTEAFF. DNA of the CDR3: TGTGCCAGCAGTCGACAGTTGAACACTGAAGCTTTCTTT.

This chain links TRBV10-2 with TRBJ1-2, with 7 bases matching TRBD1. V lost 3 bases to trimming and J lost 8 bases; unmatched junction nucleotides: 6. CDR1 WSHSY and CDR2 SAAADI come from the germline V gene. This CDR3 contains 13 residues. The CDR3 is CASSDGGGVGYTF. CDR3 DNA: TGCGCCAGCAGTGATGGAGGGGGCGTAGGCTACACCTTC.

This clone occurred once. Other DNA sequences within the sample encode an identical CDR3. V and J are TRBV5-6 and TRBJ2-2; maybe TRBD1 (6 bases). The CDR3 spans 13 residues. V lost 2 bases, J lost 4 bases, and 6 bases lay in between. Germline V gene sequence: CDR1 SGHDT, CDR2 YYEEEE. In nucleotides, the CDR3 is TGTGCCAGCAGCTTACAGGGCACCGGGGAGCTGTTTTTT. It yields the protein CASSLQGTGELFF.

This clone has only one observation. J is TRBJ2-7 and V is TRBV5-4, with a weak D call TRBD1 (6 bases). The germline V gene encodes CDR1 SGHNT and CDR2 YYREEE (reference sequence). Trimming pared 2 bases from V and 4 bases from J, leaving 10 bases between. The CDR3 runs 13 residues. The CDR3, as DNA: TGTGCCAGCAGCTTAGGGGGTCTATACGAGCAGTACGTC. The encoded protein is CASSLGGLYEQYV.

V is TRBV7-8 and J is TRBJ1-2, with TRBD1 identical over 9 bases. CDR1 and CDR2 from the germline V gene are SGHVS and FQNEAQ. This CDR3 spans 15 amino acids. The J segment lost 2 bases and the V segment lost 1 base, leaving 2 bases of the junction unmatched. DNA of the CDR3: TGTGCCAGCAGCTTAGGAGGACAGGGGAACTATGGCTACACCTTC. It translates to CASSLGGQGNYGYTF.